This TCR beta chain was identified during a study of T cell responses to AZD1222 COVID-19 vaccine (dated by TCRdb to about 2021). With respect to the entire study: AZD1222 recipients whose second dose came at about 4 weeks and those whose second dose came at about 12 weeks were combined into one group, since spike-specific TCR depth and breadth did not differ between the two schedules. TCR sequencing was performed for 233 trial participants, of whom about 200 were given two doses of AZD1222 and some 26 were given two doses of MenACWY control vaccine. Enrollment into the trials was organized by age into subgroups of 18-55, 56-69 and 70-plus years, and those subgroups contained approximately 150, 30 and 60 TCR-sequenced participants, respectively.

V is reduced by 0 bases and J by 10 bases, leaving a spacing of 9 bases between them. Spanning cysteine to phenylalanine, the CDR3 consists of 13 amino acids. Of all the DNA, just the CDR3 is kept, 39 bases in frame from base 1. The CDR3 regions of human TCRbeta chains were analyzed by immunosequencing. The authors' analysis ran thus. Repertoire TCRs were matched against a reference library of SARS-CoV-2-specific TCRs generated with the MIRA antigen-specificity platform. Breadth meant the fraction of unique TCRs that were SARS-CoV-2-associated, whereas depth meant the fraction of total T cells that were SARS-CoV-2-associated. Using the MIRA data, every spike-specific TCR was mapped to the spike region that the TCR reacted to and assigned to either a CD4 or a CD8 class. Log10-transformed breadth and depth values were compared by one-way ANOVA with Sidak's multiple comparisons tests. The source is immuneACCESS, and TCRdb retained only in-frame sequences with V and J called. Part of the clones is not carried over; for the studies checked, unresolved V genes explain less than half of this, and the remainder is unexplained. From that table come the V and J calls and clone size; the DNA was used to work out D and trimming. Here the sample has about 110,000 clones; more than 70% occur a single time. Over 15% of the sample belongs to the ten largest clones.

The investigation overall reported the following: Nearly half of unique spike-specific TCRs reportedly recognized epitopes outside regions mutated in the B.1.351 and B.1.1.7 variants. Only 5 to 7 AZD1222 recipients were SARS-CoV-2 seropositive at baseline, limiting conclusions about previously exposed vaccinees. Spike-specific TCR breadth and depth rose significantly after two AZD1222 doses compared with day 0 and with MenACWY recipients. The 56-69-year group was small, and its depth increase did not reach significance, likely because of low power. Because no day 14 peak-response samples were available, repertoires were characterized only after the peak T cell response. Most participants were white British and females outnumbered males, and the authors suggested that clonal diversity may have been underestimated. The vaccine-associated CD4 TCRs covered the entire spike protein, and the dominant responses fell in regions 160-218 and 743-854.

Comment on this clone: No antigen is known for it. Base qualities are missing; no much larger clone stands one base away.

The time point label, as the study defines it: baseline before first vaccination. Vaccinee samples were obtained from the UK trials COV001 and COV002, which included a single-blind randomized controlled phase 2/3 trial of AZD1222 (ChAdOx1 nCoV-19) in healthy adults. Trial participant PBMC samples were collected at day 0 and day 28 after the second dose for TCRbeta chain sequencing. The V and J segments used are TRBV12-3 or TRBV12-4 and TRBJ1-4; the D gene remains uncertain. The sequence was obtained from an adult in good health. Source: peripheral blood, taken on day 0 of AZD1222 vaccination. The CDR3 has the sequence CASSLAFDGKLFF. The DNA sequence is as follows: TGTGCCAGCAGTTTAGCGTTTGATGGAAAACTGTTTTTT.